Listed below are T cell receptor beta chains from one sample, sequenced in a study of blood T cell repertoires in COVID-19. TCRdb keeps only in-frame clones here, not all; method: immunoSEQ multiplex PCR. Found here are hundreds of thousands of clones, under 90% of them singletons; the top ten hold 20%. The sequenced sample was peripheral blood. These TCRs come from a man aged 25-45 years with active or convalescent COVID-19. CDR3s include the opening cysteine and the closing phenylalanine or tryptophan. D genes are given only for firm matches. Not every row has a clone size; where given, it reads once, few, many or a size class.

d_gene	abundance	v_gene	j_gene	CDR3aa	CDR3nt
TRBD1	-	TRBV5-4	TRBJ1-1	CASSWDRGLNTEAFF	TGTGCCAGCAGCTGGGACAGAGGGTTGAACACTGAAGCTTTCTTT
-	-	TRBV27	TRBJ2-7	CASSPPGEVYCEQYF	TGTGCCAGCAGTCCGCCCGGGGAGGTCTATTGCGAGCAGTACTTC
TRBD1	-	TRBV5-4	TRBJ2-7	CASSLQGADEQYF	TGTGCCAGCAGCTTACAGGGGGCGGACGAGCAGTACTTC
-	-	TRBV25-1	TRBJ1-1	CASSAQGATEAFF	TGTGCCAGCAGTGCACAGGGAGCCACTGAAGCTTTCTTT
-	-	TRBV18	TRBJ1-1	CASSPSGNTEAFF	TGTGCCAGCTCACCGTCCGGGAACACTGAAGCTTTCTTT
-	-	TRBV6-1	TRBJ2-7	CASSDWADLREQYF	TGTGCCAGCAGTGATTGGGCAGACCTACGAGAGCAGTACTTC
-	-	TRBV21-1	TRBJ1-5	CASSKEGRDLQPQHF	TGTGCCAGCAGCAAAGAGGGCAGGGATTTGCAGCCCCAGCATTTT
TRBD1	-	TRBV28	TRBJ2-5	CASSRASTGTETQYF	TGTGCCAGCAGCAGAGCCTCGACAGGGACAGAGACCCAGTACTTC
TRBD1	-	TRBV5-5	TRBJ1-1	CASSLTGGLIAEAFF	TGTGCCAGCAGCTTAACAGGGGGTCTCATCGCTGAAGCTTTCTTT
-	-	TRBV5-8	TRBJ1-1	CASRVGRTEAFF	TGTGCCAGCAGGGTTGGGCGCACTGAAGCTTTCTTT
-	-	TRBV5-1	TRBJ2-2	CASSPGDPLSGELFF	TGCGCCAGCAGCCCGGGGGACCCGCTTTCCGGGGAGCTGTTTTTT
-	-	TRBV4-2	TRBJ1-2	CASSPRGDNYGYTF	TGTGCCAGCAGCCCCCGTGGAGACAACTATGGCTACACCTTC
-	-	TRBV10-1	TRBJ2-7	CASSEGLASSYEQYF	TGCGCCAGCAGTGAAGGACTGGCGAGCTCCTACGAGCAGTACTTC
TRBD1	-	TRBV6-5	TRBJ2-5	CASRGTGGVKTQYF	TGTGCCAGCAGGGGGACAGGGGGCGTGAAGACCCAGTACTTC
TRBD2	-	TRBV7-2	TRBJ2-1	CASSLAAGIYNEQFF	TGTGCCAGCAGCTTAGCAGCGGGGATATACAATGAGCAGTTCTTC
-	-	TRBV6-2/TRBV6-3	TRBJ1-1	CASSYRQARGTEAFF	TGTGCCAGCAGTTACCGACAGGCGAGGGGAACTGAAGCTTTCTTT
TRBD2	-	TRBV13	TRBJ2-5	CASSPRLAGAQETQYF	TGTGCCAGCAGCCCCCGACTAGCGGGGGCACAAGAGACCCAGTACTTC
-	-	TRBV3-1/TRBV3-2	TRBJ2-3	CASSHSRLPQYF	TGTGCCAGCAGCCACAGTCGTTTGCCGCAGTATTTT
-	-	TRBV6-6	TRBJ2-3	CASSQRPWDTQYF	TGTGCCAGCTCTCAGCGGCCGTGGGATACGCAGTATTTT
-	-	TRBV7-2	TRBJ2-4	CASSPGPARGIQYF	TGTGCCAGCAGCCCGGGACCCGCCAGGGGCATTCAGTACTTC
-	once	TRBV28	TRBJ1-1	CASSLLAGNTEAFF	TGTGCCAGCAGTTTGTTAGCGGGGAACACTGAAGCTTTCTTT
TRBD1	-	TRBV7-2	TRBJ1-5	CASSGDRNQPQHF	TGTGCCAGCAGCGGGGACAGAAATCAGCCCCAGCATTTT
-	-	TRBV5-8	TRBJ1-6	CASSLVFGGPSSYNSPLHF	TGTGCCAGCAGCTTGGTATTCGGGGGTCCCAGCTCCTATAATTCACCCCTCCACTTT
-	-	TRBV21-1	TRBJ1-5	CASSKGGASLGNQPQHF	TGTGCCAGCAGCAAAGGCGGCGCCTCCCTGGGCAATCAGCCCCAGCATTTT
-	-	TRBV29-1	TRBJ2-5	CSVERSRGFETQYF	TGCAGCGTTGAAAGGAGTAGGGGTTTCGAGACCCAGTACTTC
-	-	TRBV24-1	TRBJ2-1	CATSGTGMNEQFF	TGTGCCACCAGTGGAACAGGGATGAATGAGCAGTTCTTC
TRBD2	-	TRBV19	TRBJ2-5	CASSMASGGAALTQYF	TGTGCCAGTAGTATGGCTAGCGGGGGGGCCGCGTTGACCCAGTACTTC
-	-	TRBV7-9	TRBJ1-2	CASSLDRDYGYTF	TGTGCCAGCAGCTTAGACAGGGACTATGGCTACACCTTC
TRBD2	many	TRBV19	TRBJ2-1	CASKRLTSGSLDEQFF	TGTGCCAGTAAGAGATTGACTAGCGGGAGTCTCGATGAGCAGTTCTTC
-	-	TRBV7-8	TRBJ1-2	CASSFSGTNYGYTF	TGTGCCAGCAGCTTCAGCGGGACTAACTATGGCTACACCTTC
TRBD2	-	TRBV7-8	TRBJ2-1	CASSLLLAGGNNEQFF	TGTGCCAGCAGCTTATTGCTAGCGGGGGGCAACAATGAGCAGTTCTTC
-	-	TRBV24-1	TRBJ1-2	CATSEQGEDGYTF	TGTGCCACCAGTGAACAGGGAGAGGATGGCTACACCTTC
TRBD1	-	TRBV6-4	TRBJ1-1	CASRQGGAGTEAFF	TGTGCCAGCCGGCAGGGGGGCGCGGGGACTGAAGCTTTCTTT
TRBD1	-	TRBV5-6	TRBJ2-7	CASSPWTGTYEQYF	TGTGCCAGCAGCCCGTGGACAGGGACCTACGAGCAGTACTTC
TRBD1	-	TRBV5-6	TRBJ1-4	CASSRAGGGEKLFF	TGTGCCAGCAGCAGGGCAGGGGGCGGTGAAAAACTGTTTTTT
-	-	TRBV5-4	TRBJ2-3	CASRSSEFTDTQYF	TGTGCCAGCCGGAGTAGCGAATTCACAGATACGCAGTATTTT
TRBD2	-	TRBV19	TRBJ2-5	CASTPTSAETQYF	TGTGCCAGTACCCCGACTAGCGCAGAGACCCAGTACTTC
-	-	TRBV30	TRBJ1-4	CAGLNEKLFF	TGTGCCGGACTTAATGAAAAACTGTTTTTT
-	-	TRBV5-6	TRBJ2-3	CASTLRGGQPHTQYF	TGTGCCAGCACCCTTCGCGGCGGCCAGCCCCATACGCAGTATTTT
-	-	TRBV5-1	TRBJ1-2	CASSPRTLGGYTF	TGCGCCAGCAGCCCTCGGACACTTGGGGGCTACACCTTC
-	-	TRBV6-2/TRBV6-3	TRBJ2-7	CASSYSQGWGEQYF	TGTGCCAGCAGTTACTCACAGGGATGGGGCGAGCAGTACTTC
-	-	TRBV15	TRBJ1-2	CATSMGRGSPEGYTF	TGTGCCACCTCGATGGGGCGTGGTTCTCCTGAGGGCTACACCTTC